A single T cell receptor beta chain is shown here with its context. This sample is drawn from a study of blood T cell repertoires in COVID-19. Study-level information: Nucleic acid was either cDNA or gDNA, and it came from T cells, B-cell-depleted T cells, or PBMCs.

Produced via immunoSEQ multiplex PCR; TCRdb's table is partial and in-frame only. The top ten clones hold over 5% of a sample with almost 200,000 clones, around 75% of them seen once. The sequenced sample was peripheral blood. This sequence originates from a woman in her 40s with COVID-19, enrolled during active disease.

The CDR3: CASSLVGWRETQYF. CDR3 coding DNA: TGTGCCAGCAGCTTGGTCGGGTGGCGGGAGACCCAGTACTTC. The rearrangement links TRBV5-6 to TRBJ2-5; D ambiguous. Germline CDR1 and CDR2: SGHDT and YYEEEE. CDR3 length: 14 amino acids. V lost 0 bases and J lost 5, with 11 bases in between.